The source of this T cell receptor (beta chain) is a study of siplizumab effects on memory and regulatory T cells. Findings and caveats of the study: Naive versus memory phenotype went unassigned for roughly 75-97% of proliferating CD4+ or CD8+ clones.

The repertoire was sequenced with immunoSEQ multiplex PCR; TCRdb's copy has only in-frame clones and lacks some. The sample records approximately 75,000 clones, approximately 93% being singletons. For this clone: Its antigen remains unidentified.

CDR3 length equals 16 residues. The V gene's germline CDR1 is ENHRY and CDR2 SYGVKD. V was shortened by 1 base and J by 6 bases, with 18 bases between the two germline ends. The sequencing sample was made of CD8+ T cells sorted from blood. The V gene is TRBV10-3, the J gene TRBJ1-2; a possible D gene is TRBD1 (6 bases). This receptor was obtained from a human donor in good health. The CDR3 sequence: CAISELSSGGSDGYTF. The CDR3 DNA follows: TGTGCCATCAGTGAGTTGTCGTCGGGGGGCAGCGATGGCTACACCTTC.